Each of the 17 T cell receptor beta chains below was sequenced from the same sample in a study of shared clonotypes between healthy human individuals. Clones were sequenced by immunoSEQ multiplex PCR, and TCRdb holds only the in-frame ones, with some missing. The table records 600,000 to 800,000 clones, over 60% of them present only once. The sample comprised memory CD4+ T cells sorted from blood. Subset indicated: CD45RA-negative fraction. All receptors derive from a woman in her 30s in good health.

The V and J genes are TRBV18 and TRBJ2-7, with TRBD1 as a possible D gene (6 bases). This CDR3 has 15 residues. The germline V gene has CDR1 KGHSH and CDR2 LQKENI. Trimming shortened V by 3 bases and J by 0 bases, and 12 bases separated the two germline ends. DNA of the CDR3: TGTGCCAGCTCACCGGTCCCGGACAGCTCCTACGAGCAGTACTTC. It translates to CASSPVPDSSYEQYF.

This chain uses TRBV7-9 with TRBJ1-2; 8 bases line up with TRBD1. This CDR3 has 15 residues. Germline V CDR1 and CDR2: SEHNR, FQNEAQ (reference sequence). V dropped 5 bases and J dropped 7; count of bases not matched to a gene: 12. CDR3 in amino acids: CASSPAGQGLSGYTF. CDR3 bases: TGTGCCAGCAGCCCTGCTGGACAGGGACTTTCTGGCTACACCTTC. Full variable domain (remainder filled in from reference TRBV7-9 and TRBJ1-2): DTGVSQNPRHKITKRGQNVTFRCDPISEHNRLYWYRQTLGQGPEFLTYFQNEAQLEKSRLLSDRFSAERPKGSFSTLEIQRTEQGDSAMYLCASSPAGQGLSGYTFGSGTRLTVV.

A single count supports this clone. The rearrangement joins TRBV28 to TRBJ2-6; D gene ambiguous. This CDR3 spans 15 amino acids. CDR1 and CDR2 from the germline V gene are MDHEN and SYDVKM. Trimming removed 1 base from V and 1 base from J, with 5 bases in between. CDR3 nucleotide sequence: TGTGCCAGCAGTTTATCCCATTCTGGGGCCAACGTCCTGACTTTC. It translates to CASSLSHSGANVLTF.

This chain joins TRBV6-5 and TRBJ1-5; TRBD1 is a possible D gene (6 bases). This CDR3 is built from 13 residues. Germline CDR1 and CDR2: MNHEY and SVGAGI. V lost 10 bases and J lost 6, with 16 bases in between. CDR3 coding DNA: TGTGCCACGGGGGCAGGGGCGGCTCAGCCCCAGCATTTT. Encoded protein: CATGAGAAQPQHF.

V and J are TRBV6-1 and TRBJ2-6; a possible D gene is TRBD1 (7 bases). The CDR3 runs to 14 residues. Germline-derived CDR1 and CDR2 are MNHNS and SASEGT. V lost 11 bases and J lost 4, with 15 bases in between. CDR3 bases: TGTGCCGGAGACAGGGAGGAAGGGGCCAACGTCCTGACTTTC. This gives the protein CAGDREEGANVLTF.

In its sample, this clone was seen once. The chain couples TRBV5-1 to TRBJ2-3, with 11 bases matching TRBD2. J lost 2 bases, V lost 4 bases, and 9 bases had no gene match. The CDR3 is 17 amino acids. In germline, CDR1 is SGHRS, CDR2 YFSETQ. This chain's CDR3 is CASSLPGTSGSTDTQYF. Here the CDR3 DNA reads TGCGCCAGCAGCCTCCCCGGGACTAGCGGATCCACAGATACGCAGTATTTT.

The chain uses TRBV5-1 and TRBJ1-2; D uncertain. Germline V gene data show CDR1 as SGHRS and CDR2 as YFSETQ. The CDR3 consists of 14 residues. V was pared by 4 bases and J by 8 bases, with 18 bases between. In nucleotides, the CDR3 is TGCGCCAGCAGCACTATGAGCGGGGTGCAAGGCTACACCTTC. Translation: CASSTMSGVQGYTF.

The chain links TRBV7-8 to TRBJ1-5, with TRBD1 matching 7 bases. The CDR3 sequence is 15 residues long. The ends lost 3 bases at V and 5 bases at J; junction bases unmatched: 7. The germline gives CDR1 SGHVS, CDR2 FQNEAQ. The CDR3 sequence is CASSFGRTGDQPQHF. DNA of the CDR3: TGTGCCAGCAGCTTCGGGCGCACAGGGGATCAGCCCCAGCATTTT. Filled out from reference TRBV7-8 and TRBJ1-5, the complete variable domain reads GAGVSQSPRYKVAKRGQDVALRCDPISGHVSLFWYQQALGQGPEFLTYFQNEAQLDKSGLPSDRFFAERPEGSVSTLKIQRTQQEDSAVYLCASSFGRTGDQPQHFGDGTRLSIL.

V and J are TRBV7-9 and TRBJ1-4; TRBD1 matches at 8 bases. There are 14 residues in the CDR3. The ends lost 6 bases at V and 8 bases at J; junction bases unmatched: 8. Germline V gene sequence: CDR1 SEHNR, CDR2 FQNEAQ (reference sequence). CDR3 region: CASRTGTGNEKLFF. The CDR3, as DNA: TGTGCCAGCAGGACCGGGACAGGAAACGAAAAACTGTTTTTT.

The chain is built from TRBV7-2 and TRBJ1-6; TRBD1 might be the D (6 bases). The CDR3 covers 15 residues. Germline lookup yields CDR1 SGHTA and CDR2 FQGNSA. Trimming pared 5 bases from V and 7 bases from J, leaving 15 bases between. Here the CDR3 reads CASSPQTGENSPLHF. CDR3 sequence (DNA): TGTGCCAGCAGCCCTCAGACAGGAGAAAATTCACCCCTCCACTTT.

This sequence joins TRBV6-5 and TRBJ2-7; 8 bases fit TRBD1. V lost 4 bases and J lost 4; bases outside the gene matches: 9. The CDR3 contains 15 residues. Germline loops: CDR1 MNHEY, CDR2 SVGAGI. The CDR3 region has the DNA TGTGCCAGCAGTTCGCCGGGACAGGCCACTTACGAGCAGTACTTC. Translation gives CASSSPGQATYEQYF.

CDR3 coding DNA: TGTGCCAGCAGCCGTGGAGGGGGCGAGGTCGGGGAGCTGTTTTTT. This codes for CASSRGGGEVGELFF. The chain links TRBV7-9 to TRBJ2-2; a possible D gene is TRBD1 (7 bases). The germline gives CDR1 SEHNR, CDR2 FQNEAQ (reference sequence). The CDR3 extends over 15 amino acids. The germline V and J ends were trimmed by 5 bases and 7 bases, with 17 bases remaining between them. Full variable domain (missing parts from reference TRBV7-9 and TRBJ2-2): DTGVSQNPRHKITKRGQNVTFRCDPISEHNRLYWYRQTLGQGPEFLTYFQNEAQLEKSRLLSDRFSAERPKGSFSTLEIQRTEQGDSAMYLCASSRGGGEVGELFFGEGSRLTVL.

As for this clone: Given a far larger clone just one base away, this is likely a sequencing read error. This sequence joins TRBV11-1 and TRBJ1-1; no clear D gene. CDR1 and CDR2 from the germline V gene are SGHAT and FQDESV (reference sequence). CDR3 length: 14 residues. Trimming removed 1 base at V and 1 base at J, with 7 bases between. The CDR3 sequence: CASSLGWENTEAFF. DNA of the CDR3: TGTGCCAGCAGCTTAGGGTGGGAGAACACTGAAGCTTTCTTT.

This clone came up once. The genes are TRBV9 and TRBJ1-4; 8 nucleotides align to TRBD1. Looked up from germline, CDR1 is SGDLS and CDR2 is YYNGEE. V dropped 1 base and J dropped 7; count of bases not matched to a gene: 6. CDR3 length: 15 residues. CDR3 residues: CASSVQGAGGEKLFF. The CDR3 DNA sequence: TGTGCCAGCAGCGTACAGGGGGCGGGAGGTGAAAAACTGTTTTTT.

This rearrangement joins TRBV6-1 to TRBJ1-4, with D hard to call. The V gene lost 2 bases and the J gene lost 2 bases, with 6 bases spanning the gap. This CDR3 region has 14 residues. CDR1 is MNHNS, CDR2 SASEGT, per germline. The CDR3 nucleotides read TGTGCCAGCAGTGAACGGCAGACTAATGAAAAACTGTTTTTT. Protein: CASSERQTNEKLFF.

The gene calls are TRBV25-1 and TRBJ1-2; D gene uncertain. Per germline, CDR1 MGHDK and CDR2 SYGVNS. Deletions cut 5 bases from V and 6 bases from J, with 16 bases between. This CDR3 is 14 amino acids long. The CDR3 is CASSMYGVKNGYTF. In DNA form, the CDR3 reads TGTGCCAGCAGTATGTACGGGGTTAAGAATGGCTACACCTTC.

CDR3 bases: TGTGCCAGTAAAATTCGGGTGGGACAGGGGTATAGCAATCAGCCCCAGCATTTT. This encodes CASKIRVGQGYSNQPQHF. V gene TRBV19 combines with J gene TRBJ1-5; 10 bases match TRBD1. CDR1 and CDR2 (germline): LNHDA, SQIVND (reference sequence). Germline trimming cut 7 bases from V and 0 bases from J; bases unmatched to any gene: 12. The CDR3 totals 18 residues.